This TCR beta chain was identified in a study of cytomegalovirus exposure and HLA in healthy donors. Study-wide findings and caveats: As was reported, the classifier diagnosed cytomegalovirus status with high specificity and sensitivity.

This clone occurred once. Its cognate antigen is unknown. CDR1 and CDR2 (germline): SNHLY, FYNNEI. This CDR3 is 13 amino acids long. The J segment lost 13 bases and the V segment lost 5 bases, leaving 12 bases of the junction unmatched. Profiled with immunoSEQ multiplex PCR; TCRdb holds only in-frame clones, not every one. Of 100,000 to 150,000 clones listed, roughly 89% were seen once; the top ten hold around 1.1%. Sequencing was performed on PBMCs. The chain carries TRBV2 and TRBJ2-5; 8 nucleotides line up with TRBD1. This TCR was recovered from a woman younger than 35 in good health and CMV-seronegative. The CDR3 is CASSPPNYRGLYF. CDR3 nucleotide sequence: TGTGCCAGCAGTCCACCCAATTACAGGGGGTTGTACTTC.